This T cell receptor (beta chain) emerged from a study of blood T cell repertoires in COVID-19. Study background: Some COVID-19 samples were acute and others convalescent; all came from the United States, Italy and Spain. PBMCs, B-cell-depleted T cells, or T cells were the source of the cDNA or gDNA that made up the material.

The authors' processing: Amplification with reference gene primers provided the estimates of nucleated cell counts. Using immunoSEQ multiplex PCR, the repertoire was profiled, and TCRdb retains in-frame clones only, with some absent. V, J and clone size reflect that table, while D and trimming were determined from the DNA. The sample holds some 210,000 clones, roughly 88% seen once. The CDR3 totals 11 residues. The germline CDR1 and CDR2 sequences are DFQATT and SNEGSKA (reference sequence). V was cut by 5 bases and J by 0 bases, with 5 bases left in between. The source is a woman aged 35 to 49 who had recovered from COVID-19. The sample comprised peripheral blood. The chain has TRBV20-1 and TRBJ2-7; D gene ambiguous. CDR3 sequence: CSAPYSYEQYF. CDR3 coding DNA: TGCAGTGCTCCCTACTCCTACGAGCAGTACTTC.